The 26 T cell receptor beta chains presented below share a single source sample, sequenced in a study of blood T cell repertoires in COVID-19 (dated by TCRdb to about 2020). To prepare the library, the immunoSEQ multiplex PCR assay was applied. Sourced from immuneACCESS, this table was stored by TCRdb with only in-frame sequences that have V and J called. A share of the clones is absent; for the studies checked, an unresolved V gene accounts for under half, and the remainder has no known explanation. Recorded for this sample are about 46,000 clones; 80% to 90% of them occurred a single time. The ten largest clones take up 15% to 18% of the sample. Sequenced sample: peripheral blood. The receptor set was obtained from a human donor in a cohort sampled during active COVID-19. The donor label of this sample is uncertain.

This chain connects TRBV5-4 to TRBJ2-3; 7 nucleotides match TRBD2. The CDR3 consists of 16 residues. Germline loops: CDR1 SGHNT, CDR2 YYREEE (reference sequence). J gave up 3 bases and V 0 bases, and 7 bases lay outside the gene matches. The CDR3 reads CASSLVQRGGTDTQYF. DNA for the CDR3: TGTGCCAGCAGCTTGGTCCAGCGGGGAGGGACAGATACGCAGTATTTT.

This clone was seen a few times. As DNA, the CDR3 is TGCGCCAGCAGCTTGTCCGGAGATACGCAGTATTTT. Its translation is CASSLSGDTQYF. The rearrangement joins TRBV5-1 to TRBJ2-3; no reliable D call. The CDR3 consists of 12 residues. Germline V gene lookup returns CDR1 SGHRS and CDR2 YFSETQ. Between the trimmed V and J ends, which lost 1 base and 5 bases, there was a span of 5 bases.

The CDR3 DNA reads as TGTGCCAGCAGCTCCTGGACAGTCCAAGAGACCCAGTACTTC. It specifies CASSSWTVQETQYF. The rearrangement joins TRBV7-9 to TRBJ2-5, with D tentatively TRBD1 (6 bases). Trimming shortened V by 4 bases and J by 1 base, and 10 bases separated the two germline ends. The germline gives CDR1 SEHNR, CDR2 FQNEAQ (reference sequence). This CDR3 is built from 14 residues. Based on the CDR3 plus reference TRBV7-9 and TRBJ2-5, the full variable domain is DTGVSQNPRHKITKRGQNVTFRCDPISEHNRLYWYRQTLGQGPEFLTYFQNEAQLEKSRLLSDRFSAERPKGSFSTLEIQRTEQGDSAMYLCASSSWTVQETQYFGPGTRLLVL.

This chain uses TRBV7-2 with TRBJ2-7, with 8 positions matching TRBD2. The CDR3 has 14 residues. In germline, CDR1 is SGHTA, CDR2 FQGNSA. J lost 2 bases, V lost 5 bases, and 5 bases had no gene match. Here the CDR3 DNA reads TGTGCCAGCAGCCGTAACGGGGGGGCCTACGAGCAGTACTTC. It yields the protein CASSRNGGAYEQYF.

The rearrangement joins TRBV5-4 to TRBJ2-7, with 7 bases lining up with TRBD2. Unmatched junction bases numbered 4, after V lost 0 bases and J lost 1 base. The length of the CDR3 is 15 residues. Germline lookup yields CDR1 SGHNT and CDR2 YYREEE (reference sequence). The DNA of the CDR3 is TGTGCCAGCAGCTTGGAGGGCGGGGGTTCCTACGAGCAGTACTTC. This codes for CASSLEGGGSYEQYF.

This chain's CDR3 is CASSSKGAGSYEQYF. The CDR3 region has the DNA TGTGCCAGCAGCTCTAAGGGGGCCGGCTCCTACGAGCAGTACTTC. The chain carries TRBV7-2 and TRBJ2-7; 7 nucleotides line up with TRBD1. This CDR3 comprises 15 residues. The V segment lost 4 bases and the J segment 0 bases; nucleotides outside the gene matches: 6. Germline CDR1 and CDR2: SGHTA and FQGNSA.

The chain couples TRBV4-1 to TRBJ1-6; D is undetermined. Trimming took off 1 base at V and 0 bases at J, with 7 bases between the two ends. Looked up from germline, CDR1 is MGHRA and CDR2 is YSYEKL. The CDR3 runs 16 residues. CDR3 DNA sequence: TGCGCCAGCAGCCAAGCTCCGAGCTCCTATAATTCACCCCTCCACTTT. It translates to CASSQAPSSYNSPLHF.

The chain combines TRBV6-5 with TRBJ2-2, with TRBD1 matching over 7 bases. J was trimmed by 1 base and V by 5 bases; bases with no gene match: 4. The germline V gene encodes CDR1 MNHEY and CDR2 SVGAGI. CDR3 length: 15 residues. Here the CDR3 DNA reads TGTGCCAGCAGTCTCAGACAGGGGAACACCGGGGAGCTGTTTTTT. Protein product: CASSLRQGNTGELFF.

V gene TRBV7-9 combines with J gene TRBJ2-1, with 9 bases identical to TRBD1. Germline CDR1 SEHNR, CDR2 FQNEAQ (reference sequence). With 4 bases clipped from V and 3 bases from J, the junction kept 7 bases outside the gene matches. CDR3 length: 16 residues. The chain's CDR3 is CASSSKGQGFYNEQFF. As DNA, the CDR3 is TGTGCCAGCAGCTCAAAGGGACAGGGATTCTACAATGAGCAGTTCTTC. Full variable domain (missing parts from reference TRBV7-9 and TRBJ2-1): DTGVSQNPRHKITKRGQNVTFRCDPISEHNRLYWYRQTLGQGPEFLTYFQNEAQLEKSRLLSDRFSAERPKGSFSTLEIQRTEQGDSAMYLCASSSKGQGFYNEQFFGPGTRLTVL.

The chain joins TRBV10-3 to TRBJ1-6; maybe TRBD1 (6 bases). Germline V gene data show CDR1 as ENHRY and CDR2 as SYGVKD. Trimming cost V 6 bases and J 0 bases, with 18 bases left between them. This CDR3 has 18 amino acids. CDR3: CAIRDTPTGISYNSPLHF. In DNA form, the CDR3 reads TGTGCCATCAGAGATACCCCGACAGGAATCTCCTATAATTCACCCCTCCACTTT.

This clone was detected only a few times. The rearrangement uses TRBV5-6 and TRBJ2-3; no definite D call. CDR3 length: 14 residues. Trimming cost V 7 bases and J 4 bases, with 16 bases left between them. Germline CDR1 is SGHDT and CDR2 is YYEEEE. CDR3 sequence: CASRLLGRSDTQYF. The CDR3 DNA is TGTGCCAGCCGGCTCCTAGGTCGATCAGATACGCAGTATTTT.

This sequence joins TRBV18 and TRBJ2-1, with D perhaps matching TRBD2 (6 bases). Looked up from germline, CDR1 is KGHSH and CDR2 is LQKENI. Trimming took off 3 bases at V and 5 bases at J, with 14 bases between the two ends. The CDR3 spans 15 residues. CDR3: CASSPTTGVNNEQFF. The CDR3 nucleotides are TGTGCCAGCTCACCGACGACGGGGGTCAACAATGAGCAGTTCTTC.

This clone came up a few times. The chain joins TRBV6-5 to TRBJ1-3; D is unclear. Trimming took 0 bases from V and 0 from J, leaving 9 bases between them. CDR1 MNHEY and CDR2 SVGAGI come from the germline V gene. The CDR3 is made up of 16 amino acids. The CDR3 sequence is CASSYSNSHSGNTIYF. As DNA, the CDR3 is TGTGCCAGCAGTTACTCGAACAGCCACTCTGGAAACACCATATATTTT.

V usage is TRBV19 and J usage is TRBJ2-1, with D maybe TRBD1 (6 bases). Germline V gives CDR1 LNHDA, CDR2 SQIVND (reference sequence). Trimming took off 7 bases at V and 12 bases at J, with 16 bases between the two ends. CDR3 size: 12 residues. The CDR3 spells CASTDWDNAQFF. Here the CDR3 DNA reads TGTGCCAGTACCGATTGGGACAACGCGCAGTTCTTC.

This rearrangement joins TRBV11-3 to TRBJ2-5; D is uncertain. The CDR3 is 14 residues long. Germline CDR1 reads SGHNT; CDR2 reads YENEEA. With 5 bases removed from V and 1 base from J, the gap between germline ends came to 11 bases. The CDR3 bases are TGTGCCAGCAGCCTACCCCCGGTCCAAGAGACCCAGTACTTC. It encodes CASSLPPVQETQYF. Full variable domain (remainder filled in from reference TRBV11-3 and TRBJ2-5): EAGVVQSPRYKIIEKKQPVAFWCNPISGHNTLYWYLQNLGQGPELLIRYENEEAVDDSQLPKDRFSAERLKGVDSTLKIQPAELGDSAVYLCASSLPPVQETQYFGPGTRLLVL.

The table lists this clone with a few counts. This chain's CDR3 is CASSVAGQINSPLHF. The CDR3 coding sequence is TGTGCCAGCAGCGTAGCAGGGCAGATTAATTCACCCCTCCACTTT. The chain employs TRBV9 and TRBJ1-6; D is perhaps TRBD1 (5 bases). V was pared by 0 bases and J by 6 bases, with 10 bases between. The CDR3 is 15 amino acids. CDR1 and CDR2 from the germline V gene are SGDLS and YYNGEE.

The chain has TRBV3-1 (or the pseudogene TRBV3-2) and TRBJ2-7; 7 bases are a match to TRBD1. V trimming: 0 bases; J trimming: 1 base; junction bases outside the gene matches: 6. The CDR3 is made up of 16 amino acids. The germline V gene encodes CDR1 LGHDT and CDR2 YNNKEL (reference sequence). The CDR3 here is CASSQDRGHPSYEQYF. Here the CDR3 DNA reads TGTGCCAGCAGCCAAGATAGGGGGCACCCTTCCTACGAGCAGTACTTC.

The chain couples TRBV24-1 to TRBJ2-2; D is ambiguous. Germline values: CDR1 KGHDR, CDR2 SFDVKD. This CDR3 is 13 amino acids long. Trimming removed 3 bases from V and 3 bases from J, with 4 bases in between. The CDR3 loop is CATSDHYTGELFF. As DNA, the CDR3 is TGTGCCACCAGTGATCATTACACCGGGGAGCTGTTTTTT.

The V and J genes are TRBV9 and TRBJ2-2; 8 bases are shared with TRBD1. The CDR3 is made up of 13 amino acids. Germline loops: CDR1 SGDLS, CDR2 YYNGEE. V shed 3 bases and J 6 bases; nucleotides not matched to a gene: 1. CDR3 nucleotide sequence: TGTGCCAGCAGCGCAGGGGGCTCCGGGGAGCTGTTTTTT. Its translation: CASSAGGSGELFF.

This clone occurred once. The V call is TRBV10-2, the J call TRBJ2-1; D possibly corresponds to TRBD2 (6 bases). The CDR3 consists of 12 residues. The V end was cut by 7 bases, the J end by 14 bases, with 18 bases between. The germline V gene encodes CDR1 WSHSY and CDR2 SAAADI. DNA of the CDR3: TGCGCCAGCACTGACCTCGGGGGAGTTGAGTTCTTC. It specifies CASTDLGGVEFF.

CDR3 DNA sequence: TGTGCCAGCAGCTTGGCAGGGGCGAACACCGGGGAGCTGTTTTTT. Translation gives CASSLAGANTGELFF. The chain carries TRBV5-4 and TRBJ2-2; a possible D gene is TRBD1 (6 bases). This CDR3 is 15 amino acids long. Trimming removed 0 bases from V and 0 bases from J, with 6 bases in between. Germline V CDR1 and CDR2: SGHNT, YYREEE (reference sequence).

The V gene is TRBV6-5, the J gene TRBJ2-7; D is possibly TRBD2 (6 bases). The CDR3 covers 14 residues. CDR1 and CDR2 (germline): MNHEY, SVGAGI. V lost 6 bases, J lost 1 base, and 13 bases lay in between. The CDR3 sequence: CASSRPGGSYEQYF. The CDR3 region has the DNA TGTGCCAGCAGCCGACCTGGGGGGTCCTACGAGCAGTACTTC.

The chain employs TRBV10-3 and TRBJ2-2, with 7 bases identical to TRBD2. The ends lost 10 bases at V and 0 bases at J; junction bases unmatched: 8. The CDR3 is 15 amino acids. The germline CDR1 and CDR2 sequences are ENHRY and SYGVKD. The CDR3 nucleotides read TGTGCCACCAAAAGACTAGCAACGAACACCGGGGAGCTGTTTTTT. This codes for CATKRLATNTGELFF.

This chain links TRBV6-5 with TRBJ1-5; 8 bases are shared with TRBD1. The CDR3 loop spans 13 amino acids. J was trimmed by 9 bases and V by 5 bases; bases with no gene match: 6. Germline V gene sequence: CDR1 MNHEY, CDR2 SVGAGI. The CDR3 reads CASSQTGDWPQHF. In DNA, the CDR3 is TGTGCCAGCAGTCAGACAGGGGATTGGCCCCAGCATTTT.

The chain carries TRBV2 and TRBJ2-2; 8 positions match TRBD2. Germline CDR1 reads SNHLY; CDR2 reads FYNNEI. The CDR3 consists of 16 residues. Losses at the gene ends were 5 bases for V and 5 bases for J; bases not matched to a gene: 10. CDR3 in DNA: TGTGCCAGCAGTTACCGCGGGGGGACTAATACCGGGGAGCTGTTTTTT. It is translated as CASSYRGGTNTGELFF. Supplemented by reference TRBV2 and TRBJ2-2, the full variable domain reads EPEVTQTPSHQVTQMGQEVILRCVPISNHLYFYWYRQILGQKVEFLVSFYNNEISEKSEIFDDQFSVERPDGSNFTLKIRSTKLEDSAMYFCASSYRGGTNTGELFFGEGSRLTVL.

V gene TRBV19 combines with J gene TRBJ2-5, with TRBD1 identical over 11 bases. The V segment lost 5 bases and the J segment 6 bases; nucleotides outside the gene matches: 8. This CDR3 has 15 amino acids. Germline V gene sequence: CDR1 LNHDA, CDR2 SQIVND (reference sequence). The CDR3, as DNA: TGTGCCAGTAGTCTCACTGGACAGGGGGCCAAGACCCAGTACTTC. Its translation is CASSLTGQGAKTQYF.